The clone carrying this TCR beta chain was seen just once. Recent vaccinations or acute infections were absent in the healthy HIV-negative adult donors. Donors, without exception, were Caucasian adults residing in Nashville, Tennessee. The data belong to a study of shared clonotypes between healthy human individuals. Sequencing was performed with immunoSEQ multiplex PCR; in TCRdb, only in-frame clones are kept and a portion is missing. The sample has roughly 2.6 million clones; over 85% are singletons. Germline CDR1 reads KGHSH; CDR2 reads LQKENI. The CDR3 covers 15 residues. The V and J ends lost 5 bases and 1 base respectively, with 15 bases between them.

V and J are TRBV18 and TRBJ2-7, with D possibly matching TRBD1 (5 bases). The sequence was collected from a young man in good health. The sequenced sample was naive CD4+ T cells sorted from blood. Subset: CD45RA+ positively selected. The CDR3 protein is CASSKQDLPSYEQYF. CDR3 nucleotide sequence: TGTGCCAGCTCAAAACAGGATCTACCTTCCTACGAGCAGTACTTC.